A selection of T cell receptor beta chains follows, all from one sample in a study of chemoradiotherapy in HPV16-positive cancers. Assay: immunoSEQ multiplex PCR; the TCRdb copy retains only in-frame clones and omits some. The sample contains over 6,500 clones, over 55% of which appear only once. The specimen was tumor tissue, collected from a patient who underwent chemoradiotherapy. These receptors were taken from a human donor with HPV-associated anogenital cancer. Both conserved end residues are part of each CDR3. A D gene is named only where the DNA matches it firmly. Clone size, where shown, is once, few, many, or a class for clones that have expanded.

size | D | J | V | DNA | CDR3
. | TRBD2 | TRBJ2-1 | TRBV25-1 | TGTGCCAGCGGAGGACTAGCGGGACCGGAGGATGAGCAGTTCTTC | CASGGLAGPEDEQFF
. | . | TRBJ2-4 | TRBV10-1 | TGCGCCAGCAGTGTTGGGGATAGCAAAAACATTCAGTACTTC | CASSVGDSKNIQYF
. | TRBD1 | TRBJ1-1 | TRBV30 | TGTGCCTGGAGTGTACTGCCGGGACAGGGAAGCAGAGAAGCTTTCTTT | CAWSVLPGQGSREAFF
. | . | TRBJ2-5 | TRBV5-4 | TGTGCCAGCAGCTTGCGGGACCCCCGAGAGACCCAGTACTTC | CASSLRDPRETQYF
. | TRBD1 | TRBJ2-2 | TRBV6-5 | TGTGCCAGCAGGGGACAGGCTTACACCGGGGAGCTGTTTTTT | CASRGQAYTGELFF
once | . | TRBJ1-4 | TRBV30 | TGTGCCTGGAGTGTACCCGGGGCACTAAGTAATGAAAAACTGTTTTTT | CAWSVPGALSNEKLFF
. | . | TRBJ2-3 | TRBV19 | TGTGCCACCTCTTTTTTAAGCACAGATACGCAGTATTTT | CATSFLSTDTQYF
. | . | TRBJ2-4 | TRBV11-2 | TGTGCCAGCAGCCCTGGACAGAAACAAAACATTCAGTACTTC | CASSPGQKQNIQYF
. | TRBD1 | TRBJ2-2 | TRBV14 | TGTGCCAGCAGCCAATCCGGGACAGGGCGCACCGGGGAGCTGTTTTTT | CASSQSGTGRTGELFF
few | TRBD2 | TRBJ2-3 | TRBV6-1 | TGTGCCAGCAGTGAACTAGCGGGAGGGCCAGATACGCAGTATTTT | CASSELAGGPDTQYF
. | TRBD2 | TRBJ2-2 | TRBV2 | TGTGCCAGCAGTGAAAGGGCGGGAGGGTTTGGGGAGCTGTTTTTT | CASSERAGGFGELFF
. | . | TRBJ2-7 | TRBV4-2 | TGTGCCAGCAGCCAAGTAGGGGCCCCGTACACCCTTCAAAACTACGAGCAGTACTTC | CASSQVGAPYTLQNYEQYF
. | . | TRBJ2-7 | TRBV19 | TGTGCCAGTAGTACCAGCCCAGACTCCTACGAGCAGTACTTC | CASSTSPDSYEQYF
. | . | TRBJ2-3 | TRBV6-5 | TGTGCCAGCAGTTTTAGGGGGGTGGGAGATACGCAGTATTTT | CASSFRGVGDTQYF
. | TRBD1 | TRBJ1-1 | TRBV5-1 | TGCGCCAGCAGCTTGGCCGGGGGGACAGGGTATACTGAAGCTTTCTTT | CASSLAGGTGYTEAFF
once | TRBD1 | TRBJ1-2 | TRBV5-5 | TGTGCCAGCAGCTTGGACAGGGGAGCCTATGGCTACACCTTC | CASSLDRGAYGYTF
. | . | TRBJ1-2 | TRBV10-1 | TGCGCCAGCGGTCTCTGTGGCTACACCTTC | CASGLCGYTF
. | . | TRBJ1-3 | TRBV10-3 | TGTGCCATCTGGGACGAGGAGGGGCAGCACTCTGGAAACACCATATATTTT | CAIWDEEGQHSGNTIYF
. | . | TRBJ1-5 | TRBV6-1 | TGTGCCAGCAGAACCCGGGGTGAACAGCCCCAGCATTTT | CASRTRGEQPQHF
. | TRBD1 | TRBJ2-7 | TRBV27 | TGTGCCAGCAGTTTATCCCGGGACAGTGCCTACGAGCAGTACTTC | CASSLSRDSAYEQYF